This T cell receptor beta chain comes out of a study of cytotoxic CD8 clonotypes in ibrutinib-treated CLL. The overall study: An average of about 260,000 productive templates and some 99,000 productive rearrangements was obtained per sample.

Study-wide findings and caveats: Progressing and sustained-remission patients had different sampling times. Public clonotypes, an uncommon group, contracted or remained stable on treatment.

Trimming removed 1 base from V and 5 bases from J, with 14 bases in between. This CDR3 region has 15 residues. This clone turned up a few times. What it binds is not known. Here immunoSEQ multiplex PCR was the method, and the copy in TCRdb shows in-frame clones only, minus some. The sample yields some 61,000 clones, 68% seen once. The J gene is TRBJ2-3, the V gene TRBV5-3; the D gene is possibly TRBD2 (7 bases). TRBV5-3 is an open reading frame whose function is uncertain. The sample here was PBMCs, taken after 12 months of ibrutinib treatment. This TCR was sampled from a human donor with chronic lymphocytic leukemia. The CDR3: CARSLNGGARDTQYF. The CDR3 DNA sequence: TGTGCCAGAAGCTTGAATGGGGGGGCGAGAGATACGCAGTATTTT.